This TCR beta chain is from a study of T cells in localized non-small cell lung cancer. Study-level findings and limits: Heterogeneity remains possible because sequencing was limited to only one tumor region. Longer overall survival accompanied higher blood T cell density. Adjacent lung held a median roughly 60 of the top 100 tumor clones.

Assay: immunoSEQ multiplex PCR; the TCRdb copy retains only in-frame clones and omits some. The table shows about 1,200 clones, with approximately 31% occurring only once. Adjacent lung tissue lacking atypia was obtained at a distance of at least 2 cm from the tumor margin. The CDR3 is 14 amino acids. Germline V gene data show CDR1 as SQVTM and CDR2 as ANQGSEA. With 4 bases clipped from V and 0 bases from J, the junction kept 4 bases outside the gene matches. Of note for this clone: Its specificity is not known.

The receptor's source is a man aged 40 to 69 with stage I squamous cell lung carcinoma. The chain couples TRBV29-1 to TRBJ2-3; 7 bases map to TRBD1. The specimen was normal lung tissue next to the tumor, collected before any cancer treatment. The DNA of the CDR3 is TGCAGCGTTGGGCAGGGGGAGAGCACAGATACGCAGTATTTT. Its protein is CSVGQGESTDTQYF.